The 2 T cell receptor beta chains presented below share a single source sample, sequenced in a study of shared clonotypes between healthy human individuals. Method: immunoSEQ multiplex PCR; TCRdb's copy keeps in-frame clones and lacks some. The sample yields roughly 2 million clones, nearly 97% seen once. Sequences were obtained from naive CD4+ T cells sorted from blood. The sample's subset: CD45RA+ positively selected. The receptor source for this set is a man between 18 and 35 years old in good health.

The chain carries TRBV6-1 and TRBJ2-7; 8 bases are a match to TRBD1. The CDR3 is made up of 17 amino acids. J gave up 0 bases and V 5 bases, and 12 bases lay outside the gene matches. Germline-derived CDR1 and CDR2 are MNHNS and SASEGT. This chain's CDR3 is CASSKGTGDRHSYEQYF. CDR3 DNA sequence: TGTGCCAGCAGTAAAGGGACAGGAGACAGGCACTCCTACGAGCAGTACTTC.

Note on this clone: Different DNA sequences within this sample yield the same CDR3. The chain couples TRBV5-1 to TRBJ2-5; 11 bases map to TRBD2. V trimming: 4 bases; J trimming: 4 bases; junction bases outside the gene matches: 3. The CDR3 covers 14 residues. Germline values: CDR1 SGHRS, CDR2 YFSETQ. The CDR3 sequence is CASSPGLAGETQYF. The CDR3 DNA sequence: TGCGCCAGCAGCCCAGGACTAGCGGGAGAGACCCAGTACTTC.